This T cell receptor beta chain emerged from a study of T-cell reconstitution after alpha-beta-depleted transplantation in children. There are a few counts of this clonotype. Unique molecular identifiers were used to barcode this TCRbeta library. Using its own MiXCR run on the PCR reads, TCRdb lists one record per CDR3 protein. The sample holds fewer than 400,000 distinct CDR3 sequences, approximately 20% seen once. This TCR came from a human donor who donated a stem cell graft to a child with acute myeloid leukemia. Sequenced material: PBMCs from the stem cell graft donor, taken from the stem cell graft.

CDR3 DNA sequence: TGTGCCAGCAGTTCTGGAGGGACCTACGAGCAGTACTTC. Translation gives CASSSGGTYEQYF. This rearrangement joins TRBV27 to TRBJ2-7; D perhaps matches TRBD2 (6 bases). The CDR3 runs 13 residues. Deletions cut 4 bases from V and 2 bases from J, with 9 bases between. CDR1 MNHEY and CDR2 SMNVEV come from the germline V gene (reference sequence).